This is a list of T cell receptor beta chains from one sample in a study of regulatory T cells in long-lasting Graves disease. One entry per CDR3 protein, called by TCRdb with MiXCR from the multiplex PCR reads. The table lists a few hundred thousand distinct CDR3 sequences, 13% to 15% of them singletons. These data were also reused for a study on T cells in Graves' hyperthyroidism and ophthalmopathy.

This sample comprised peripheral blood mononuclear cells (PBMCs), obtained at new diagnosis, from a patient treated with antithyroid drugs. Receptors were obtained from a woman in her fifties or sixties with Graves disease. Both conserved end residues are part of each CDR3. A D gene is named only where the DNA matches it firmly. For some rows the clone size is stated as once, few or many, or as a class when expanded; others skip it.

TRBJ2-3 | TRBV7-3 | . | many | CASSTAGADTQYF | TGTGCCAGCAGCACCGCAGGGGCAGATACGCAGTATTTT
TRBJ1-5 | TRBV27 | . | many | CASSLLSGFGPQHF | TGTGCCAGCAGTTTATTGTCGGGGTTCGGGCCCCAGCATTTT
TRBJ1-6 | TRBV28 | . | many | CASSLWNSPLHF | TGTGCCAGCAGTTTGTGGAATTCACCCCTCCACTTT
TRBJ2-7 | TRBV28 | TRBD2 | . | CASSPFSSGSYEQYF | TGTGCCAGCAGCCCCTTCTCTAGCGGATCCTACGAGCAGTACTTC
TRBJ1-2 | TRBV28 | . | many | CASSFGGLYGYTF | TGTGCCAGCAGTTTTGGAGGTCTTTATGGCTACACCTTC
TRBJ2-3 | TRBV6-2/TRBV6-3 | . | . | CASRTGASRTDTQYF | TGTGCCAGCAGAACCGGGGCTAGTCGTACAGATACGCAGTATTTT
TRBJ2-5 | TRBV6-2/TRBV6-3 | . | . | CASSYWAEQETQYF | TGTGCCAGCAGTTATTGGGCGGAACAAGAGACCCAGTACTTC
TRBJ1-5 | TRBV27 | . | many | CASSETRANQPQHF | TGTGCCAGCAGTGAAACCCGGGCTAATCAGCCCCAGCATTTT
TRBJ2-2 | TRBV2 | . | many | CASSLGFTGELFF | TGTGCCAGCAGCCTAGGGTTTACCGGGGAGCTGTTTTTT
TRBJ2-3 | TRBV12-3/TRBV12-4 | TRBD2 | many | CASPRSSGSATDTQYF | TGTGCCAGCCCTCGCTCTAGCGGGAGTGCGACAGATACGCAGTATTTT
TRBJ2-7 | TRBV7-9 | TRBD2 | . | CASSFTSGGPYEQYF | TGTGCCAGCAGCTTCACTAGCGGGGGGCCCTACGAGCAGTACTTC
TRBJ2-7 | TRBV5-1 | TRBD1 | many | CASRPSTGKAIYEQYF | TGCGCCAGCAGGCCCTCGACAGGGAAGGCAATCTACGAGCAGTACTTC
TRBJ2-5 | TRBV11-2 | TRBD2 | many | CASSSKIVLAAYQETQYF | TGTGCCAGCAGCTCCAAAATCGTACTAGCGGCCTACCAAGAGACCCAGTACTTC
TRBJ2-7 | TRBV19 | TRBD2 | . | CASRGTSGSFYEQYF | TGTGCCAGCCGCGGGACTAGCGGGAGCTTCTACGAGCAGTACTTC
TRBJ2-7 | TRBV28 | TRBD1 | . | CASSGTGGAYYYYEQYF | TGTGCCAGCAGCGGGACAGGGGGAGCGTACTACTACTACGAGCAGTACTTC
TRBJ1-5 | TRBV3-1 | . | many | CASSQDHRGGREPQHF | TGTGCCAGCAGCCAAGATCACCGAGGGGGGCGAGAGCCCCAGCATTTT
TRBJ2-3 | TRBV20-1 | . | many | CSAHYIVSDTQYF | TGCAGTGCTCACTACATCGTTTCAGATACGCAGTATTTT
TRBJ2-5 | TRBV28 | TRBD2 | many | CASSSGQGYFTSGRRQETQYF | TGTGCCAGCAGTTCGGGACAGGGCTATTTTACTAGCGGGAGGCGCCAAGAGACCCAGTACTTC
TRBJ1-2 | TRBV9 | . | . | CASSERDTQGYTF | TGTGCCAGCAGCGAGCGGGATACCCAAGGCTACACCTTC
TRBJ1-5 | TRBV20-1 | TRBD1 | many | CSARDDGWTGGTYSNQPQHF | TGCAGTGCTAGAGATGATGGGTGGACAGGGGGGACATATAGCAATCAGCCCCAGCATTTT
TRBJ1-6 | TRBV6-2/TRBV6-3 | . | many | CASSYSREVRLRSPLHF | TGTGCCAGCAGTTACTCGCGGGAAGTACGGTTACGGTCACCCCTCCACTTT
TRBJ2-2 | TRBV12-3/TRBV12-4 | TRBD2 | few | CASSLAGASGRPGELFF | TGTGCCAGCAGTTTAGCTGGGGCTAGCGGGAGACCCGGGGAGCTGTTTTTT
TRBJ1-6 | TRBV7-9 | . | . | CASSAAQLRSYNSPLHF | TGTGCCAGCAGCGCGGCACAGCTCCGCTCCTATAATTCACCCCTCCACTTT
TRBJ2-7 | TRBV13 | . | . | CASRSRTLGDYEQYF | TGTGCCAGCCGGAGCCGGACTCTTGGCGACTACGAGCAGTACTTC
TRBJ2-2 | TRBV11-1 | . | . | CASSQRQNTGELFF | TGTGCCAGCAGCCAACGCCAGAACACCGGGGAGCTGTTTTTT
TRBJ2-5 | TRBV30 | . | . | CAWSSSGPQETQYF | TGTGCCTGGAGCTCCTCCGGGCCTCAAGAGACCCAGTACTTC
TRBJ2-7 | TRBV2 | . | few | CASSEGGATYGQYF | TGTGCCAGCAGTGAAGGGGGGGCTACCTACGGGCAGTACTTC
TRBJ1-4 | TRBV9 | . | . | CASSGGRVFEKLFF | TGTGCCAGCAGCGGGGGACGGGTCTTTGAAAAACTGTTTTTT
TRBJ2-2 | TRBV6-1 | TRBD2 | many | CASNALAGNTGELFF | TGTGCCAGCAACGCACTAGCGGGGAACACCGGGGAGCTGTTTTTT
TRBJ1-1 | TRBV29-1 | . | many | CSVPTGLDTEAFF | TGCAGCGTACCGACGGGCTTGGACACTGAAGCTTTCTTT
TRBJ2-2 | TRBV2 | . | many | CASTEQGIGTGELFF | TGTGCCAGCACCGAACAAGGGATCGGGACCGGGGAGCTGTTTTTT
TRBJ2-2 | TRBV10-1 | TRBD2 | . | CASSGGRDSNTGELFF | TGCGCCAGCAGTGGCGGGAGGGATTCGAACACCGGGGAGCTGTTTTTT
TRBJ1-5 | TRBV6-5 | . | . | CASSFLRDASNQPQHF | TGTGCCAGCAGTTTTCTTCGGGACGCTAGCAATCAGCCCCAGCATTTT
TRBJ2-5 | TRBV3-1 | TRBD2 | many | CASSQDRSGRAVETQYF | TGTGCCAGCAGCCAAGATCGCAGCGGGAGGGCGGTTGAGACCCAGTACTTC
TRBJ2-3 | TRBV2 | TRBD2 | many | CASTRGTSSSDTQYF | TGTGCCAGCACCCGAGGGACTAGCTCATCCGATACGCAGTATTTT
TRBJ2-1 | TRBV7-3 | TRBD1 | many | CASRIAPIGQGGVSEQFF | TGTGCCAGCAGAATAGCACCGATCGGACAGGGGGGTGTATCTGAGCAGTTCTTC
TRBJ2-1 | TRBV6-2/TRBV6-3 | TRBD2 | . | CASSYSTSGSNEQFF | TGTGCCAGCAGTTACTCGACTAGCGGGAGTAATGAGCAGTTCTTC
TRBJ2-7 | TRBV7-9 | TRBD2 | many | CASSLAGGLQYEQYF | TGTGCCAGCAGCTTGGCGGGAGGACTTCAATACGAGCAGTACTTC
TRBJ2-7 | TRBV6-1 | TRBD1 | many | CASSGFGQGGEYEQYF | TGTGCCAGCAGTGGTTTTGGACAGGGGGGGGAATACGAGCAGTACTTC
TRBJ2-1 | TRBV20-1 | TRBD2 | many | CSASHAGGSNEQFF | TGCAGTGCCTCACATGCGGGAGGGAGCAATGAGCAGTTCTTC
TRBJ1-4 | TRBV5-5 | . | many | CASSLGRGATNEKLFF | TGTGCCAGCAGCTTGGGCAGGGGAGCAACTAATGAAAAACTGTTTTTT
TRBJ2-7 | TRBV5-5 | TRBD2 | many | CASSDPIETSGRASYEQYF | TGTGCCAGCAGCGACCCGATCGAGACTAGCGGGAGGGCGTCCTACGAGCAGTACTTC